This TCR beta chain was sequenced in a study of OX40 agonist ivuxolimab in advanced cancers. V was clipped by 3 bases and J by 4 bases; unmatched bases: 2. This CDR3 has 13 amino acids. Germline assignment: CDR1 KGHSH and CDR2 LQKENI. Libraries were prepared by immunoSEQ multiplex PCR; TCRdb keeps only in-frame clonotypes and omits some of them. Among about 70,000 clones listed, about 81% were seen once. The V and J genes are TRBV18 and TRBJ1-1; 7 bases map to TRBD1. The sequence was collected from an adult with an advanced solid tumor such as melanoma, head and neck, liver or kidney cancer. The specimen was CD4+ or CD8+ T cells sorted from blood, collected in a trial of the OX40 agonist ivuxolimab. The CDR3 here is CASSPQGGTEAFF. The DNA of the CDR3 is TGTGCCAGCTCACCTCAGGGGGGCACTGAAGCTTTCTTT.